These 25 T cell receptor beta chains came from one sample sequenced in a study of beta chain features in type 1 diabetes. Study results and limitations: Moderately but significantly shorter TCRB CDR3s were found in Type 1 diabetes patients in all four CD4+ subsets.

The antigens these receptors bind are not known. Expressed TCRB transcripts were sequenced because the entire RNA isolate underwent reverse transcription. The table came from immunoSEQ multiplex PCR; TCRdb's copy has only in-frame clones and leaves some out. In the table there are nearly 350,000 clones, roughly a tenth of which are singletons. The sample consisted of central memory CD4+ T cells from blood. The origin of the receptors is a man younger than 40 with type 1 diabetes.

The chain uses TRBV5-1 and TRBJ1-6; D is uncertain. This CDR3 spans 14 amino acids. Germline V CDR1 and CDR2: SGHRS, YFSETQ. V lost 0 bases and J 8 bases, leaving 9 bases between the germline ends. The CDR3: CASSLGRADSPLHF. Here the CDR3 DNA reads TGCGCCAGCAGCTTGGGTAGGGCCGATTCACCCCTCCACTTT. Combining the CDR3 with reference TRBV5-1 and TRBJ1-6 gives the whole variable domain KAGVTQTPRYLIKTRGQQVTLSCSPISGHRSVSWYQQTPGQGLQFLFEYFSETQRNKGNFPGRFSGRQFSNSRSEMNVSTLELGDSALYLCASSLGRADSPLHFGNGTRLTVT.

This clone has just a few counts. The CDR3 DNA reads as TGTGCCAGCAGCGGGGACGCAATGAGAGGCGAGCAGTACTTC. This encodes CASSGDAMRGEQYF. The chain has TRBV9 and TRBJ2-7; the D call may be TRBD1 or TRBD2 (5 bases each). Germline CDR1 reads SGDLS; CDR2 reads YYNGEE. Trimming removed 3 bases from V and 6 bases from J, with 16 bases in between. The CDR3 totals 14 residues.

In this sample, this clone turned up a few times. CDR3 nucleotides: TGTGCCAGCAGTGATAATGAAAAACTGTTTTTT. Its protein is CASSDNEKLFF. The V call is TRBV2, the J call TRBJ1-4; D gene unclear. Germline loops: CDR1 SNHLY, CDR2 FYNNEI. The CDR3 runs to 11 residues. V was cut by 3 bases and J by 4 bases, with 0 bases left in between. Together with reference TRBV2 and TRBJ1-4, the CDR3 gives the full variable domain: EPEVTQTPSHQVTQMGQEVILRCVPISNHLYFYWYRQILGQKVEFLVSFYNNEISEKSEIFDDQFSVERPDGSNFTLKIRSTKLEDSAMYFCASSDNEKLFFGSGTQLSVL.

The table lists this clone with a few counts. This sample also contains other DNA sequences that code for the same CDR3. The V and J genes are TRBV19 and TRBJ1-2, with 10 bases identical to TRBD1. After removal of 3 bases from V and 6 bases from J, the junction contained 4 bases not matched to a gene. The CDR3 is 14 residues long. Per the germline V gene, CDR1 is LNHDA and CDR2 is SQIVND (reference sequence). CDR3 residues: CASSITGTGDGYTF. CDR3 in DNA: TGTGCCAGTAGTATTACCGGGACAGGGGATGGCTACACCTTC. The variable domain in full, completed from reference TRBV19 and TRBJ1-2, reads DGGITQSPKYLFRKEGQNVTLSCEQNLNHDAMYWYRQDPGQGLRLIYYSQIVNDFQKGDIAEGYSVSREKKESFPLTVTSAQKNPTAFYLCASSITGTGDGYTFGSGTRLTVV.

The chain recombines TRBV30 with TRBJ2-3; D call uncertain. Per the germline V gene, CDR1 is GTSNPN and CDR2 is SVGIG (reference sequence). V was cut by 2 bases and J by 8 bases, with 8 bases left in between. The CDR3 runs 11 residues. Here the CDR3 DNA reads TGTGCCTGGAGTAACTACTCTACGCAGTATTTT. Its protein product is CAWSNYSTQYF.

This chain uses TRBV5-6 with TRBJ1-5, with unresolved D. Germline assignment: CDR1 SGHDT and CDR2 YYEEEE. V dropped 0 bases and J dropped 9 bases, with 10 bases sitting between them. The CDR3 contains 13 residues. For the CDR3, the DNA is TGTGCCAGCAGCTTGGACCGGTGGGGGCCCCAGCATTTT. This encodes CASSLDRWGPQHF.

This clone turned up a few times. The chain has TRBV9 and TRBJ1-2; D is ambiguous. Trimming shortened V by 4 bases and J by 1 base, and 8 bases separated the two germline ends. In germline, CDR1 is SGDLS, CDR2 YYNGEE. The CDR3 contains 13 residues. This chain's CDR3 is CASSQGGNYGYTF. CDR3 nucleotides: TGTGCCAGCAGCCAAGGCGGTAACTATGGCTACACCTTC. The full variable domain, completed using reference TRBV9 and TRBJ1-2, is DSGVTQTPKHLITATGQRVTLRCSPRSGDLSVYWYQQSLDQGLQFLIQYYNGEERAKGNILERFSAQQFPDLHSELNLSSLELGDSALYFCASSQGGNYGYTFGSGTRLTVV.

A few counts support this clone. The chain carries TRBV5-4 and TRBJ2-7; D remains ambiguous. The germline gives CDR1 SGHNT, CDR2 YYREEE (reference sequence). The CDR3 is 14 residues long. The germline V and J ends were trimmed by 3 bases and 6 bases, with 16 bases remaining between them. CDR3 protein: CASSSPTKNIEQYF. The CDR3 DNA sequence: TGTGCCAGCAGCTCTCCTACCAAGAACATCGAGCAGTACTTC. The full variable domain, completed using reference TRBV5-4 and TRBJ2-7, is ETGVTQSPTHLIKTRGQQVTLRCSSQSGHNTVSWYQQALGQGPQFIFQYYREEENGRGNFPPRFSGLQFPNYSSELNVNALELDDSALYLCASSSPTKNIEQYFGPGTRLTVT.

The chain has TRBV7-2 and TRBJ2-3; maybe TRBD2 (5 bases). The CDR3 length is 15 residues. The germline gives CDR1 SGHTA, CDR2 FQGNSA. Trimming took off 3 bases at V and 0 bases at J, with 10 bases between the two ends. CDR3 in DNA: TGTGCCAGCAGCTTGGGAGTACTTAGCACAGATACGCAGTATTTT. Its translation is CASSLGVLSTDTQYF.

The chain combines TRBV4-3 with TRBJ2-5, with D perhaps matching TRBD1 (7 bases). Trimming removed 5 bases from V and 5 bases from J, with 18 bases in between. The CDR3 contains 15 residues. Germline V gene sequence: CDR1 LGHNA, CDR2 YSLEER. CDR3 protein: CASSEEGQLGETQYF. The DNA of the CDR3 is TGCGCCAGCAGCGAGGAGGGACAGCTAGGGGAGACCCAGTACTTC.

The chain recombines TRBV12-2 with TRBJ2-5. TRBV12-2 is given as a pseudogene. The CDR3 length is 12 residues. CDR3 sequence (DNA): TGTGCAAGTCGCTTAGCACGAGAGACCCAGTACTTC. It specifies CASRLARETQYF.

The sample holds a few counts of this clone. This chain links TRBV9 with TRBJ1-2, with 9 bases aligning to TRBD1. Germline V CDR1 and CDR2: SGDLS, YYNGEE. The CDR3 loop spans 14 amino acids. V was pared by 2 bases and J by 7 bases, with 6 bases of the junction left unmatched. The CDR3 DNA follows: TGTGCCAGCAGCGTGAACAGGGGGCGGGGTGGCTACACCTTC. Amino acid sequence: CASSVNRGRGGYTF.

This clone was picked up a small number of times. This chain connects TRBV11-2 to TRBJ2-1; 11 bases align to TRBD2. CDR1 is SGHAT and CDR2 is FQNNGV in the germline V gene. CDR3 size: 16 residues. V lost 1 base to trimming and J lost 4 bases; unmatched junction nucleotides: 3. The CDR3 region has the DNA TGTGCCAGCAGCTTAGTAGCGGGGGGGTCGTACAATGAGCAGTTCTTC. Translated: CASSLVAGGSYNEQFF.

The rearrangement joins TRBV29-1 to TRBJ2-3; 7 nucleotides agree with TRBD2. Germline CDR1 is SQVTM and CDR2 is ANQGSEA. The CDR3 extends over 13 amino acids. J was trimmed by 5 bases and V by 6 bases; bases with no gene match: 8. The CDR3 loop is CSVERGGRDTQYF. CDR3 in DNA: TGCAGCGTGGAGCGGGGCGGGAGAGATACGCAGTATTTT.

J is TRBJ1-6 and V is TRBV11-2; TRBD1 might be the D (6 bases). The V end was cut by 6 bases, the J end by 3 bases, with 9 bases between. Looked up from germline, CDR1 is SGHAT and CDR2 is FQNNGV. The CDR3 is 14 amino acids. The CDR3, as DNA: TGTGCCAGCAGGGTACAGGGCTATAATTCACCCCTCCACTTT. Amino acid sequence: CASRVQGYNSPLHF. Drawing the rest from reference TRBV11-2 and TRBJ1-6, the complete variable domain is EAGVAQSPRYKIIEKRQSVAFWCNPISGHATLYWYQQILGQGPKLLIQFQNNGVVDDSQLPKDRFSAERLKGVDSTLKIQPAKLEDSAVYLCASRVQGYNSPLHFGNGTRLTVT.

This clone showed up just a few times. The rearrangement links TRBV29-1 to TRBJ2-5, with 15 bases matching TRBD2. The V and J ends lost 7 bases and 4 bases, in that order; junction bases with no gene match: 7. In germline, CDR1 is SQVTM, CDR2 ANQGSEA. CDR3 length equals 15 residues. This chain's CDR3 is CSAGLAGGMSETQYF. The CDR3 coding sequence is TGCAGCGCCGGACTAGCGGGGGGGATGTCAGAGACCCAGTACTTC.

This clone appeared a few times. The V call is TRBV30, the J call TRBJ1-1, with D possibly TRBD1 on 5 matching bases. V dropped 0 bases and J dropped 6 bases, with 8 bases sitting between them. Germline CDR1 and CDR2: GTSNPN and SVGIG (reference sequence). This CDR3 region has 12 residues. CDR3 sequence: CAWSVEGAEAFF. The CDR3 nucleotides read TGTGCCTGGAGTGTAGAAGGGGCTGAAGCTTTCTTT.

This clone was counted between two and nine times. The chain employs TRBV27 and TRBJ2-7; 7 bases are a match to TRBD1. The V segment lost 2 bases and the J segment 0 bases; nucleotides outside the gene matches: 4. Germline values: CDR1 MNHEY, CDR2 SMNVEV (reference sequence). This CDR3 region has 15 residues. The CDR3 DNA is TGTGCCAGCAGTTTAGGGGCAGGGGGCTCCTACGAGCAGTACTTC. It encodes CASSLGAGGSYEQYF.

This clone was counted between two and nine times. The chain joins TRBV19 to TRBJ2-3; 8 bases are a match to TRBD2. This CDR3 contains 19 residues. Per germline, CDR1 LNHDA and CDR2 SQIVND (reference sequence). V shed 4 bases, J shed 2 bases, and the junction held 17 bases outside the gene matches. The CDR3 sequence: CASSTNPGQSGGATDTQYF. Written as DNA, the CDR3 is TGTGCCAGTAGTACCAACCCCGGTCAAAGCGGGGGAGCCACAGATACGCAGTATTTT.

The genes are TRBV2 and TRBJ1-2; D uncertain. The CDR3 has 14 amino acids. V dropped 0 bases and J dropped 7 bases, with 12 bases sitting between them. Germline V gene data show CDR1 as SNHLY and CDR2 as FYNNEI. CDR3 sequence (DNA): TGTGCCAGCAGTGAAGCGATGACCTCGGGTGGCTACACCTTC. This gives the protein CASSEAMTSGGYTF. Together with reference TRBV2 and TRBJ1-2, the CDR3 gives the full variable domain: EPEVTQTPSHQVTQMGQEVILRCVPISNHLYFYWYRQILGQKVEFLVSFYNNEISEKSEIFDDQFSVERPDGSNFTLKIRSTKLEDSAMYFCASSEAMTSGGYTFGSGTRLTVV.

The rearrangement joins TRBV19 to TRBJ2-7; D unresolved. The CDR3 runs 11 residues. CDR1 and CDR2 (germline): LNHDA, SQIVND (reference sequence). Trimming removed 3 bases from V and 12 bases from J, with 12 bases in between. The CDR3 loop is CASSIGNKWYF. The CDR3 DNA reads TGTGCCAGTAGTATTGGGAATAAGTGGTACTTC.

This rearrangement joins TRBV15 to TRBJ2-6; D could derive from TRBD1 or TRBD2 (7 bases each). The CDR3 contains 17 residues. Germline lookup yields CDR1 LNHNV and CDR2 YYDKDF (reference sequence). The V and J ends lost 2 bases and 4 bases respectively, with 15 bases between them. The CDR3 region is CATSRWGGGTGANVLTF. The CDR3 nucleotides are TGTGCCACCAGCAGATGGGGAGGGGGCACCGGGGCCAACGTCCTGACTTTC.

This clone was detected a few times. DNA of the CDR3: TGTGCCAGCAGCTTAGACAGGGCGAGACACACAGATACGCAGTATTTT. Encoded protein: CASSLDRARHTDTQYF. The V gene is TRBV7-8, the J gene TRBJ2-3; a possible D gene is TRBD1 (6 bases). V lost 1 base to trimming and J lost 2 bases, with 13 bases between them. This CDR3 is 16 amino acids long. The germline V gene has CDR1 SGHVS and CDR2 FQNEAQ.

This clone was observed many times. CDR3: CAIRGGGTNEKLFF. The CDR3 region has the DNA TGTGCCATCAGAGGAGGGGGCACTAATGAAAAACTGTTTTTT. V usage is TRBV10-3 and J usage is TRBJ1-4, with 7 bases matching TRBD1. The germline V gene encodes CDR1 ENHRY and CDR2 SYGVKD. V shed 6 bases, J shed 2 bases, and the junction held 3 bases outside the gene matches. CDR3 size: 14 residues.

This chain connects TRBV7-8 to TRBJ2-2; D unresolved. The V end lost 5 bases, the J end lost 3 bases, and 10 bases lay between the germline ends. The V gene's germline CDR1 is SGHVS and CDR2 FQNEAQ. CDR3 length equals 14 residues. CDR3 nucleotide sequence: TGTGCCAGCAGCGGCCGTCGGGACACCGGGGAGCTGTTTTTT. Translated, it gives CASSGRRDTGELFF.